Reported below is one TCR beta chain. This clonotype was seen ten or more times. Its antigen has not been determined. Base qualities are not at hand, and no much larger clone is one base apart. The TCR beta CDR3 regions were amplified from the RNA transcripts. A first-round RT-PCR of the TCR CDR3 used the HTBI primer set with the Qiagen OneStep RT-PCR kit. Libraries were constructed in a second round of multiplex PCR, after which size selection and purification were performed. Paired-end sequencing of the libraries was performed with 100 bp reads on an Illumina HiSeq2000. The original pipeline was this. Raw data were processed with SOAPnuke, discarding reads with adapters, uncalled bases, mean Phred below 15, or no exact constant-primer or identifier match. High-quality paired reads were merged using COPE v1.2.5, and each unique nucleotide sequence was defined as a clonotype. MiTCR v1.1 was used to align clonotypes to the IMGT TRBV, TRBD and TRBJ reference segments. The analysis included only V-J combinations with a frequency above 0.0001, which together covered around 99% of the repertoires. A TCS score was defined as the ratio between F50 (clonal expansion) and ExV (chaos), using BLOSUM62-based TCRdist between CDR3 peptides within each V-J. Welch's t-statistics and random forest reduced around 520 V-J features to fewer than 15, which were used in a naive Bayes classifier (R e1071). The Morisita-Horn index was used to measure how similar the thyroid and blood repertoires were. Through fastp at Q25 and MiXCR, TCRdb rebuilt clones from the public reads, retaining in-frame beta chains. Identical CDR3 protein sequences are pooled into one entry, listed with their most common genes and DNA. TCRdb, not the original authors, processed these V and J calls. This sample comprises 750,000 to 900,000 distinct CDR3 sequences, more than 30% of them detected only once. In total, the top ten clones hold 7.5% to 9.5% of the sample.

The data were taken from a study of T cells in Graves' hyperthyroidism and ophthalmopathy (dated by TCRdb to between 2019 and 2020). Study-wide context: Peripheral blood samples were taken at the time of initial diagnosis, prior to any treatment. TCR Vbeta CDR3 sequencing of 140 or so peripheral blood samples (43 ophthalmopathy, 75 to 80 hyperthyroidism and roughly 17 progressor patients) is reported in the paper. Once sampling was done, hyperthyroidism patients were given methimazole at a starting dose of 30 mg daily, whereas ophthalmopathy patients were given high-dose intravenous methylprednisolone. Whether ophthalmopathy could be predicted prospectively was tested in an independent validation cohort made up of under 20 hyperthyroidism patients plus 17 patients who later progressed to ophthalmopathy. TCR V-J signatures able to tell the groups apart were searched for in a discovery cohort of 100 patients, of whom about 40 had Graves' ophthalmopathy and roughly 58 had stable Graves' hyperthyroidism. The study also compared thyroid tissue and blood T-cell repertoires from roughly six Graves' hyperthyroidism patients. The approximately 98 discovery patients were randomly divided into training and test sets at a 7:3 ratio.

Reading the germline V gene (reference sequence) gives CDR1 LNHNV and CDR2 YYDKDF. Its CDR3 holds 16 amino acids, cysteine through phenylalanine. Only CDR3 DNA remains: 48 bases, in frame from the first base. The germline V and J ends show losses of 1 base and 6 bases respectively, and no gene match explains 11 bases of the junction. A patient counted as having stable Graves' hyperthyroidism if no progression to ophthalmopathy occurred over 18 months of follow-up. The hyperthyroidism patients were between 18 and 65 years old and newly diagnosed, with a disease duration of less than 2 months. Patients with uncontrolled infections, other autoimmune diseases, pregnancy or lactation were excluded. Clinical symptoms, serum thyroxine and TRAb, thyroid ultrasound, and orbital computed tomography formed the basis for the diagnoses. Ficoll-Paque density gradient centrifugation was used to isolate PBMCs from approximately 10 ml of fresh peripheral blood. Total RNA was extracted with Trizol reagent, and quality was checked on an Agilent 2100 Bioanalyzer.

Results and caveats for the whole study, not just this receptor: No statistical method was used to fix the sample size in advance, and group allocation was not hidden from the investigators. In validation, the model predicted progression to ophthalmopathy with 55% to 71% sensitivity and about 72% specificity, a median of 6.5 months before onset. A 13 V-J signature model separated ophthalmopathy from stable hyperthyroidism, with 87.88% sensitivity and 81% to 82% specificity in cross-validation and 80%/75% in testing. Most expanded thyroid clonotypes (frequency above 0.001) were also detected in blood, a finding suggesting that blood repertoires may reflect thyroid immune responses.

The clonotype was recovered from a man in his late teens or twenties with Graves' hyperthyroidism. The sequence joins TRBV15 to TRBJ2-7; 8 of the junction bases match TRBD2. Material: blood. The CDR3 protein sequence reads: CATSRGIAGSFSEQYF. The DNA sequence reads TGTGCCACCAGCAGAGGAATAGCGGGGTCCTTTTCCGAGCAGTACTTC.